A single sample gave rise to the 18 T cell receptor beta chains below, sequenced in a study of response to subunit inactivated influenza vaccine. One entry per CDR3 protein, called by TCRdb with MiXCR from the RT-PCR reads. The data hold 530,000 or so distinct CDR3 sequences, with over 9.5% observed a single time. Sample: PBMCs from blood, taken on the day of vaccination. Source of these receptors: a man between 45 and 60 years old who received an inactivated influenza vaccine.

The rearrangement joins TRBV14 to TRBJ2-3; the match to TRBD2 covers 9 bases. The trim removed 1 base at V and 2 bases at J, leaving 10 bases unmatched. The CDR3 runs 18 residues. Germline lookup yields CDR1 SGHDN and CDR2 FVKESK. The CDR3 here is CASSQGGGTSIYTDTQYF. CDR3 DNA: TGTGCCAGCAGCCAAGGCGGAGGGACTAGCATATACACAGATACGCAGTATTTT.

The genes are TRBV7-8 and TRBJ2-7; TRBD1 aligns across 7 bases. Per the germline V gene, CDR1 is SGHVS and CDR2 is FQNEAQ. V shed 3 bases and J 6 bases; nucleotides not matched to a gene: 8. The CDR3 totals 14 residues. The CDR3 DNA sequence: TGTGCCAGCAGCTTGGGAACAGGGGTTGGCGAGCAGTACTTC. Protein sequence: CASSLGTGVGEQYF.

This clonotype was picked up a small number of times. This chain connects TRBV4-2 to TRBJ2-7; a weak D match, TRBD1 (6 bases). The CDR3 has 13 amino acids. Germline V gives CDR1 LGHNA, CDR2 YNFKEQ. Deletions cut 6 bases from V and 5 bases from J, with 14 bases between. The CDR3 sequence is CASSWGPEHEQYF. The CDR3 DNA sequence: TGTGCCAGCAGTTGGGGGCCAGAACACGAGCAGTACTTC.

The chain has TRBV7-8 and TRBJ1-2; D is undetermined. V gave up 2 bases and J gave up 2 bases, with 6 bases separating them. CDR3 length: 13 residues. Germline V gene lookup returns CDR1 SGHVS and CDR2 FQNEAQ. Here the CDR3 DNA reads TGTGCCAGCAGCTTACATGGGAACTATGGCTACACCTTC. Its translation: CASSLHGNYGYTF.

This clonotype was picked up a small number of times. The chain couples TRBV9 to TRBJ2-1; the D is unclear. The CDR3 runs to 15 residues. Trimming removed 0 bases from V and 4 bases from J, with 11 bases in between. CDR1 is SGDLS and CDR2 is YYNGEE in the germline V gene. CDR3 region: CASSVAEVSYNEQFF. As DNA, the CDR3 is TGTGCCAGCAGCGTAGCAGAAGTCAGTTACAATGAGCAGTTCTTC.

This clonotype was counted many times. The gene calls are TRBV20-1 and TRBJ2-7; 14 nucleotides agree with TRBD2. Per the germline V gene, CDR1 is DFQATT and CDR2 is SNEGSKA (reference sequence). The trim removed 4 bases at V and 0 bases at J, leaving 2 bases unmatched. The CDR3 loop spans 15 amino acids. The CDR3 region is CSAIGTSGSSYEQYF. The CDR3 coding sequence is TGCAGTGCTATAGGGACTAGCGGGAGCTCCTACGAGCAGTACTTC.

In this sample, this clonotype turned up a few times. The rearrangement links TRBV6-1 to TRBJ2-7; TRBD2 matches at 8 bases. The CDR3 consists of 16 residues. CDR1 is MNHNS and CDR2 is SASEGT in the germline V gene. V trimming: 1 base; J trimming: 3 bases; junction bases outside the gene matches: 8. CDR3 bases: TGTGCCAGCAGTGAAGGGCCTAGCGGGTCTAACTACGAGCAGTACTTC. Its protein product is CASSEGPSGSNYEQYF.

J is TRBJ2-3 and V is TRBV7-2; maybe TRBD1 (6 bases). Germline values: CDR1 SGHTA, CDR2 FQGNSA. V was pared by 5 bases and J by 6 bases, with 15 bases between. CDR3 length: 14 amino acids. As DNA, the CDR3 is TGTGCCAGCAGCGCCGGGACAAGGGCCGATACGCAGTATTTT. Its translation is CASSAGTRADTQYF.

This clonotype was recorded a few times. V and J are TRBV3-1 and TRBJ2-1, with TRBD2 matching 12 bases. The CDR3 is 14 amino acids. V was pared by 4 bases and J by 9 bases, with 4 bases of the junction left unmatched. Germline V gene sequence: CDR1 LGHDT, CDR2 YNNKEL (reference sequence). The CDR3 bases are TGTGCCAGCAGCCGGACTAGCGGGAACGTTGAGCAGTTCTTC. Translated: CASSRTSGNVEQFF.

The table lists this clonotype with a few counts. This chain joins TRBV19 and TRBJ2-5; D is undetermined. V was clipped by 0 bases and J by 2 bases, with 16 bases between them. Germline loops: CDR1 LNHDA, CDR2 SQIVND (reference sequence). The CDR3 has 17 amino acids. The CDR3 protein is CASSIDNQKRVQETQYF. CDR3 in DNA: TGTGCCAGTAGTATAGATAACCAAAAAAGGGTTCAAGAGACCCAGTACTTC.

The sample holds many counts of this clonotype. The chain has TRBV12-3 or TRBV12-4 and TRBJ1-2; 7 nucleotides agree with TRBD1. V dropped 6 bases and J dropped 1; count of bases not matched to a gene: 8. The length of the CDR3 is 15 residues. The CDR3 DNA is TGTGCCAGCAGGCCCCGGGACAGAGATAACTATGGCTACACCTTC. Protein sequence: CASRPRDRDNYGYTF.

In this sample, this clonotype turned up a few times. This chain uses TRBV9 with TRBJ2-2; D uncertain. The CDR3 has 15 amino acids. The V gene's germline CDR1 is SGDLS and CDR2 YYNGEE. V gave up 4 bases and J gave up 1 base, with 11 bases separating them. The CDR3 DNA reads as TGTGCCAGCAGCCCCACAATCAGGAACACCGGGGAGCTGTTTTTT. Its translation is CASSPTIRNTGELFF.

The chain carries TRBV5-5 and TRBJ2-2; TRBD1 aligns across 9 bases. V lost 4 bases to trimming and J lost 4 bases; unmatched junction nucleotides: 8. The CDR3 is 16 amino acids. Germline V lookup: CDR1 SGHKS, CDR2 YYEKEE (reference sequence). The CDR3 region has the DNA TGTGCCAGCAGCCGAGGACAGGGGAAGTTCACCGGGGAGCTGTTTTTT. It translates to CASSRGQGKFTGELFF. Full variable domain (outside the CDR3, taken from reference TRBV5-5 and TRBJ2-2): DAGVTQSPTHLIKTRGQQVTLRCSPISGHKSVSWYQQVLGQGPQFIFQYYEKEERGRGNFPDRFSARQFPNYSSELNVNALLLGDSALYLCASSRGQGKFTGELFFGEGSRLTVL.

This clonotype came up a few times. J is TRBJ2-2 and V is TRBV5-1; tentatively, D is TRBD2 (6 bases). Germline values: CDR1 SGHRS, CDR2 YFSETQ. This CDR3 comprises 15 residues. The V gene lost 10 bases and the J gene lost 0 bases, with 16 bases spanning the gap. CDR3 sequence (DNA): TGCGCCGCGAGCCCGGGACTTACGAACACCGGGGAGCTGTTTTTT. It is translated as CAASPGLTNTGELFF.

This clonotype was seen a few times. V and J are TRBV20-1 and TRBJ2-1; 12 nucleotides line up with TRBD1. The CDR3 loop spans 17 amino acids. Trimming cost V 4 bases and J 7 bases; bases outside gene matches: 14. Per germline, CDR1 DFQATT and CDR2 SNEGSKA (reference sequence). The CDR3 sequence is CSAIRDRGRWVRNEQFF. As DNA, the CDR3 is TGCAGTGCTATCCGGGACAGGGGGCGCTGGGTAAGAAATGAGCAGTTCTTC.

At least ten counts were recorded for this clonotype. The V gene is TRBV10-3, the J gene TRBJ1-2; D remains ambiguous. V lost 0 bases and J lost 5, with 4 bases in between. The CDR3 has 12 amino acids. Germline V CDR1 and CDR2: ENHRY, SYGVKD. CDR3: CAISESWYGYTF. The CDR3 nucleotides read TGTGCCATCAGTGAGTCCTGGTATGGCTACACCTTC.

In its sample, this clonotype was seen a few times. This rearrangement joins TRBV20-1 to TRBJ2-7; 8 bases agree with TRBD2. V shed 3 bases, J shed 5 bases, and the junction held 6 bases outside the gene matches. Germline V lookup: CDR1 DFQATT, CDR2 SNEGSKA (reference sequence). The CDR3 extends over 13 amino acids. CDR3 sequence: CSASGRAPNEQYF. DNA for the CDR3: TGCAGTGCTAGCGGGAGGGCCCCTAACGAGCAGTACTTC.

In its sample, this clonotype was seen a few times. The CDR3 end shows no conserved phenylalanine or tryptophan, and so a read error is likely. The DNA is omitted, as the CDR3 cannot be located on it reliably, and the CDR3 follows TCRdb's listing. The chain combines TRBV4-3 with TRBJ2-1; TRBD1, the D gene given by the table, was not confirmed from the DNA. The CDR3 comprises 11 residues, both ends counted. Germline CDR1 LGHNA, CDR2 YSLEER. This CDR3 reads CASSQDPLRKL.